This T cell receptor beta chain was identified during a study of OX40 agonist ivuxolimab in advanced cancers. V lost 3 bases to trimming and J lost 4 bases; unmatched junction nucleotides: 9. Germline V lookup: CDR1 GTSNPN, CDR2 SVGIG (reference sequence). This CDR3 is built from 15 residues. The count of this clone is one. The repertoire was sequenced with immunoSEQ multiplex PCR; TCRdb's copy has only in-frame clones and lacks some. The repertoire includes under 20,000 clones, over 75% of them detected once, and 30% sits in the top ten. V is TRBV30 and J is TRBJ2-7; 10 bases match TRBD2. The starting material was CD4+ or CD8+ T cells sorted from blood, obtained in a trial of the OX40 agonist ivuxolimab. This TCR came from an adult with an advanced solid tumor such as melanoma, head and neck, liver or kidney cancer. This chain's CDR3 is CAWRDSGTSVYEQYF. In DNA, the CDR3 is TGTGCCTGGAGGGACTCCGGGACTAGCGTTTACGAGCAGTACTTC.